The clone carrying this TCR beta chain was counted many times. This entry belongs to a study of T cells after yellow fever vaccination. Study overall: In the case of low-cell-number fractions, SMART-Seq v4 Ultra Low Input was used for preparation.

5'RACE template switching produced TCR cDNA carrying a universal primer site and UMIs. TCRdb re-called the 5' RACE reads with MiXCR, one entry per CDR3 protein. Of roughly 240,000 distinct CDR3 sequences in the sample, approximately 6.7% were seen once. The clonotype comes from a man under 40 who received the YFV17D yellow fever vaccine. The material sequenced was CD4+ T cells sorted from PBMCs, taken on the day of the yellow fever booster vaccination.

The CDR3 loop is CASSPGTTQETQYF. For the CDR3, the DNA is TGTGCCAGCAGCCCCGGGACTACTCAAGAGACCCAGTACTTC. The rearrangement joins TRBV12-3 or TRBV12-4 to TRBJ2-5, with 7 bases that match TRBD2. This CDR3 is built from 14 residues. The ends lost 6 bases at V and 2 bases at J; junction bases unmatched: 6.